The sequence of this T cell receptor beta chain was determined in a study of Tregs in tolerant kidney transplant recipients. Assay used: immunoSEQ multiplex PCR; TCRdb lists only in-frame clones, some missing. In the table there are tens of thousands of clones, 80% to 90% of which are singletons. Findings and caveats of the study: For some patients, primers changed over time, blocking nucleotide-level comparison. Expanding Tregs on activated donor B cells appeared to best identify donor-specific TCRbeta clones. Donor-specific Treg expansion exceeded global Treg expansion in tolerant patients, suggesting antigen drive.

The nonmyeloablative bone marrow transplants came from related graft donors, with transient mixed chimerism. CD4+CD25+CD127- Tregs, CD4+CD25- non-Tregs, CD4 and CD8 cells were sorted. Losses at the gene ends were 6 bases for V and 6 bases for J; bases not matched to a gene: 9. This CDR3 comprises 14 residues. Germline values: CDR1 SQVTM, CDR2 ANQGSEA. The sample holds a few counts of this clone. Its antigen is unidentified. The TCR comes from a human patient who received a combined kidney and bone marrow transplant. Some T cells may arise from the graft donor. The source was CD4+ T cells from blood (PBMCs), collected 6 months after the transplant. V gene TRBV29-1 combines with J gene TRBJ1-1, with 11 bases that match TRBD1. CDR3 amino acids: CSVPDRDRGSEAFF. The DNA for the CDR3 is TGCAGCGTCCCAGATCGGGACAGGGGGTCTGAAGCTTTCTTT.